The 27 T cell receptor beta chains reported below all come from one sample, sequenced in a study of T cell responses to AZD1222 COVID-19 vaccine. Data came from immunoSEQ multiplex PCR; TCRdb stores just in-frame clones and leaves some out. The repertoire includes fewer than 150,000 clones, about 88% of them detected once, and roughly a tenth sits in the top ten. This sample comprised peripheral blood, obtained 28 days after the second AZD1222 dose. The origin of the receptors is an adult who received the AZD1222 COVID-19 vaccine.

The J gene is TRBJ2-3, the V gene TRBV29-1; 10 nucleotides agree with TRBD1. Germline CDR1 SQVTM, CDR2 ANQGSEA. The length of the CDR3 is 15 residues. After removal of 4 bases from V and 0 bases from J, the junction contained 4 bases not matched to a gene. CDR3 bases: TGCAGCGTTGGGCAGGGACAGGGGAGCACAGATACGCAGTATTTT. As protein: CSVGQGQGSTDTQYF.

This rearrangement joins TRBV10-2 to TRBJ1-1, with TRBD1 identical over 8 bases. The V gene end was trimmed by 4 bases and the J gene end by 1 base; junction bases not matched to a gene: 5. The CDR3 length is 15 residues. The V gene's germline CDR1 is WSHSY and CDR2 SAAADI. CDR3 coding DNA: TGCGCCAGCAGTGCGCCTGACAGGGGGAACACTGAAGCTTTCTTT. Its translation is CASSAPDRGNTEAFF.

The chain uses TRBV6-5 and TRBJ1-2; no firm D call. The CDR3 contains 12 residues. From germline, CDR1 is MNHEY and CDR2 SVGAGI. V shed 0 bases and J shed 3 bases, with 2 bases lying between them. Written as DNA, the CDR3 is TGTGCCAGCAGTTACTCGGACTATGGCTACACCTTC. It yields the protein CASSYSDYGYTF.

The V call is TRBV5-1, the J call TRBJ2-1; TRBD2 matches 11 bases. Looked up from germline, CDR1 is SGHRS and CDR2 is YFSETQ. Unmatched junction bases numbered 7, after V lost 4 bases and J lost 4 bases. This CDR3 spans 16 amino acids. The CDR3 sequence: CASSTSGSILYNEQFF. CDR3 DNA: TGCGCCAGCAGCACTAGCGGGAGTATTTTGTACAATGAGCAGTTCTTC.

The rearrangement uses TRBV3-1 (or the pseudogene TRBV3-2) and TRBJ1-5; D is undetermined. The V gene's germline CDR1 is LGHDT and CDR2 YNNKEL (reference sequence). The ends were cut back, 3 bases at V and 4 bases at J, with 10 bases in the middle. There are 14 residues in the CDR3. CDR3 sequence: CASSQGLSNQPQHF. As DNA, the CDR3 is TGTGCCAGCAGCCAGGGCCTTTCAAATCAGCCCCAGCATTTT.

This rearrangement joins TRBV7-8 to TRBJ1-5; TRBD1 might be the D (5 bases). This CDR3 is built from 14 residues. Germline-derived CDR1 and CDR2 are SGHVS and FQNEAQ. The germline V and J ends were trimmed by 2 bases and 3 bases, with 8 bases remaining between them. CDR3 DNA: TGTGCCAGCAGCTTATCAGGGCCCAATCAGCCCCAGCATTTT. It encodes CASSLSGPNQPQHF.

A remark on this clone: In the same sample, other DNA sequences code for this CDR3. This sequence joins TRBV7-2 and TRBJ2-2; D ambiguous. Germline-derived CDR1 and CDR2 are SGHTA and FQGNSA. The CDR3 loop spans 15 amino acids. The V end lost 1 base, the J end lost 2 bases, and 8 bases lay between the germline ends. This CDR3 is CASSLGLLNTGELFF. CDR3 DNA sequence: TGTGCCAGCAGCTTAGGGCTACTCAACACCGGGGAGCTGTTTTTT.

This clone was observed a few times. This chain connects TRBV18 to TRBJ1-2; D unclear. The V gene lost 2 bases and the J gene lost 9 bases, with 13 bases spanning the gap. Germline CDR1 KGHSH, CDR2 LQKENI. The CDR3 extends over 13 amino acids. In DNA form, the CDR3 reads TGTGCCAGCTCACCAGACAAGGCCGACCGCTACACCTTC. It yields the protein CASSPDKADRYTF.

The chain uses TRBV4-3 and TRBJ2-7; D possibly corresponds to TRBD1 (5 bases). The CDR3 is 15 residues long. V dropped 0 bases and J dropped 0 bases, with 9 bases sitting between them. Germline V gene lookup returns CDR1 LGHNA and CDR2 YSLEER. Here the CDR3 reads CASSQERQLSYEQYF. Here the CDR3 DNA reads TGCGCCAGCAGCCAAGAACGACAGCTCTCCTACGAGCAGTACTTC.

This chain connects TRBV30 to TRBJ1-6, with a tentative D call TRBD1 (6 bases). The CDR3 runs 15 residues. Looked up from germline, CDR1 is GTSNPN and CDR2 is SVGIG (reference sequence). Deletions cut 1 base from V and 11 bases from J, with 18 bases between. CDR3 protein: CAWSGGGGPQTPLHF. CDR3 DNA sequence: TGTGCCTGGAGTGGCGGGGGGGGCCCTCAAACACCCCTCCACTTT.

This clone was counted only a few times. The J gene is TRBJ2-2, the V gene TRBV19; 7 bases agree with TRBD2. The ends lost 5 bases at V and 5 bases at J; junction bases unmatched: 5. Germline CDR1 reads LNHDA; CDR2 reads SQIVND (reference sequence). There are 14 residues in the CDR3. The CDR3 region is CASSVFSGTGELFF. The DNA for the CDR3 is TGTGCCAGTAGTGTATTTAGCGGGACCGGGGAGCTGTTTTTT.

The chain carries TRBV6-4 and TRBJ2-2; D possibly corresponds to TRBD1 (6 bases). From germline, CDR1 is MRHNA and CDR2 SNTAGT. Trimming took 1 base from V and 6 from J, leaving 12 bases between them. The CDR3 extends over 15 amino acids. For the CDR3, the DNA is TGTGCCAGCAGTGACTGGGGGCGGCAATCCGGGGAGCTGTTTTTT. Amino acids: CASSDWGRQSGELFF.

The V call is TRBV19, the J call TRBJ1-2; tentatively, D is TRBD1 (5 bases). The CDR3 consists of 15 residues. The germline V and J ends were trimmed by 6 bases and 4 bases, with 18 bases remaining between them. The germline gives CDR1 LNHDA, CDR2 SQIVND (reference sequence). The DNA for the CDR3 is TGTGCCAGTAGGATTTTTTCGACGGGGGGCTATGGCTACACCTTC. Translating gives CASRIFSTGGYGYTF. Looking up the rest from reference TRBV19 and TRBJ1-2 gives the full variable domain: DGGITQSPKYLFRKEGQNVTLSCEQNLNHDAMYWYRQDPGQGLRLIYYSQIVNDFQKGDIAEGYSVSREKKESFPLTVTSAQKNPTAFYLCASRIFSTGGYGYTFGSGTRLTVV.

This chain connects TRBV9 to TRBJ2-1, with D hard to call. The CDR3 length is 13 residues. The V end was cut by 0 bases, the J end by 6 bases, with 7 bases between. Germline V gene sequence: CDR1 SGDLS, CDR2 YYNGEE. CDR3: CASSVGTSNEQFF. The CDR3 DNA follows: TGTGCCAGCAGCGTAGGGACCTCCAATGAGCAGTTCTTC. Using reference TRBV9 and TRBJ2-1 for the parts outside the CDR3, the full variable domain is DSGVTQTPKHLITATGQRVTLRCSPRSGDLSVYWYQQSLDQGLQFLIQYYNGEERAKGNILERFSAQQFPDLHSELNLSSLELGDSALYFCASSVGTSNEQFFGPGTRLTVL.

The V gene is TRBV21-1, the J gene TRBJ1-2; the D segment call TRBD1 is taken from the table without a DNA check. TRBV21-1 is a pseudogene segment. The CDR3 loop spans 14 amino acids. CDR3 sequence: CASSKEGGSYGYTF. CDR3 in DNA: TGTGCCAGCAGCAAAGAAGGGGGTTCCTATGGCTACACCTTC.

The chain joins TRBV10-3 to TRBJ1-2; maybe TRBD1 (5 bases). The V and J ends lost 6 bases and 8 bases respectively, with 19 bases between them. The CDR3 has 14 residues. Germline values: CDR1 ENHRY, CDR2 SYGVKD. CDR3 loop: CAISDWTSSEGYTF. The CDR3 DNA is TGTGCCATCAGCGACTGGACATCCTCGGAGGGCTACACCTTC.

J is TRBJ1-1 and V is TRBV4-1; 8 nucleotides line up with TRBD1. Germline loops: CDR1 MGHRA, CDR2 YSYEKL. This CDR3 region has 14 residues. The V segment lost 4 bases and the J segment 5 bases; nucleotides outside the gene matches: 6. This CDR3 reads CASSPRTGTTEAFF. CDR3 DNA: TGCGCCAGCAGCCCCCGGACAGGGACGACTGAAGCTTTCTTT.

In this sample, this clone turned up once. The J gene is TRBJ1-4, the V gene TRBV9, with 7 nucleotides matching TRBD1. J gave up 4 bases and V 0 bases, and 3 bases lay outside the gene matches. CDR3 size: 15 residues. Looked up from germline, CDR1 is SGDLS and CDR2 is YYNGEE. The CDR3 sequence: CASSVGTGFNEKLFF. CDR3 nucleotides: TGTGCCAGCAGCGTAGGGACAGGCTTTAATGAAAAACTGTTTTTT. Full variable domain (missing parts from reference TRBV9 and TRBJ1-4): DSGVTQTPKHLITATGQRVTLRCSPRSGDLSVYWYQQSLDQGLQFLIQYYNGEERAKGNILERFSAQQFPDLHSELNLSSLELGDSALYFCASSVGTGFNEKLFFGSGTQLSVL.

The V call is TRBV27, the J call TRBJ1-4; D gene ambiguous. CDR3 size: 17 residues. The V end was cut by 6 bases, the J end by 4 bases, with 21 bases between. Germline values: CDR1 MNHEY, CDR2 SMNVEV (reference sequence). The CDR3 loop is CASSPPRGRGDNEKLFF. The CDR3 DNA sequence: TGTGCCAGCAGCCCTCCCCGAGGGCGCGGGGATAATGAAAAACTGTTTTTT.

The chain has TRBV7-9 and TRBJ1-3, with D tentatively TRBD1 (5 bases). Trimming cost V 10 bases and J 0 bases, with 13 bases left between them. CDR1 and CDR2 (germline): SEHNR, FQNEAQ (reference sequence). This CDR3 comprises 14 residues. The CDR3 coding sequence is TGTGCCACCAGGGCGGGCGGCTCTGGAAACACCATATATTTT. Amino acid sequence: CATRAGGSGNTIYF.

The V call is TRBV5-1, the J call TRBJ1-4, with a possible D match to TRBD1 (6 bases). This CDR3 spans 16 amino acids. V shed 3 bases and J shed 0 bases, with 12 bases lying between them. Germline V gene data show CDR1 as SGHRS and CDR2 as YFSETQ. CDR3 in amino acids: CASSSAGAATNEKLFF. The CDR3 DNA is TGCGCCAGCAGCTCAGCAGGGGCTGCAACTAATGAAAAACTGTTTTTT.

The CDR3 DNA follows: TGTGCCAGCAGCTTAGATTCTGGACTGGGCGATACGCAGTATTTT. It codes for CASSLDSGLGDTQYF. The genes are TRBV11-2 and TRBJ2-3; weak D call: TRBD2 (5 bases). The CDR3 runs 15 residues. Per the germline V gene, CDR1 is SGHAT and CDR2 is FQNNGV. Trimming took 0 bases from V and 6 from J, leaving 13 bases between them.

DNA of the CDR3: TGTGCCAGCAGTTACGATTGGGGGGCTCGTGGCTATGGCTACACCTTC. Translated, it gives CASSYDWGARGYGYTF. The chain uses TRBV6-6 and TRBJ1-2; perhaps TRBD1 as D (6 bases). Looked up from germline, CDR1 is MNHNY and CDR2 is SVGAGI (reference sequence). Deletions cut 2 bases from V and 4 bases from J, with 17 bases between. The CDR3 is 16 amino acids.

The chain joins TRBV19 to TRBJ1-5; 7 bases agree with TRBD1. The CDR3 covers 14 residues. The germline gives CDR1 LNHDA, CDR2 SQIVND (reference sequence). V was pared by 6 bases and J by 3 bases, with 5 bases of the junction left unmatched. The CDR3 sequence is CASRTGRNNQPQHF. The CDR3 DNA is TGTGCCAGTAGGACAGGGAGGAACAATCAGCCCCAGCATTTT.

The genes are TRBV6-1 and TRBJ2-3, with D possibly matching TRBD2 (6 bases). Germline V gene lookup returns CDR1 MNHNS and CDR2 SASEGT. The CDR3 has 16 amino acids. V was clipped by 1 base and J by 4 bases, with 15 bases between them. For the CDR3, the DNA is TGTGCCAGCAGTGAAGGGAGCGCGGGATTAGCAGATACGCAGTATTTT. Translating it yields CASSEGSAGLADTQYF.

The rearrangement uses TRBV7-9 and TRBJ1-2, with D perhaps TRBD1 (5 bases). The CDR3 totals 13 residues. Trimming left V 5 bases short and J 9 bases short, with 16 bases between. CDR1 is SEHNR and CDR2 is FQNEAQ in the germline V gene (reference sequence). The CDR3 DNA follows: TGTGCCAGCAGCAGCTCCGGAGGGGAGCGCTACACCTTC. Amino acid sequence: CASSSSGGERYTF.

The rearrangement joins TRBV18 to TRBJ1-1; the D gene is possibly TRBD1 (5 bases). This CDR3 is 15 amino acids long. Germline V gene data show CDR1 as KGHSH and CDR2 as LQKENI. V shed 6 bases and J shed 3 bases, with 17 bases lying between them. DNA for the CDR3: TGTGCCAGCTCCACTCACGGGACCTCGGACACTGAAGCTTTCTTT. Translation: CASSTHGTSDTEAFF.